These 18 T cell receptor beta chains came from one sample sequenced in a study of CD8 T cells in Susac syndrome. The authors reverse transcribed 0.5 to 1 ug RNA with random hexamers. TCRdb passed the immunoSEQ multiplex PCR reads through MiXCR, listing each CDR3 protein once. There are 90,000 to 150,000 distinct CDR3 sequences in the sample; 94% occur only once, and roughly 0.092% lies in the top ten. Sequencing was performed on CD4+ T cells from PBMCs. Receptors originate from a human donor in good health.

The chain links TRBV25-1 to TRBJ2-5; TRBD1 is a possible D gene (6 bases). Germline V gene data show CDR1 as MGHDK and CDR2 as SYGVNS. V was trimmed by 4 bases and J by 5 bases, leaving 20 bases between them. The CDR3 contains 16 residues. The CDR3 loop reads CASSVHGDPRGETQYF. The CDR3, as DNA: TGTGCCAGCAGTGTGCACGGGGACCCGAGGGGGGAGACCCAGTACTTC.

The chain combines TRBV2 with TRBJ2-7; D is uncertain. This CDR3 region has 12 residues. Germline V gene sequence: CDR1 SNHLY, CDR2 FYNNEI. V was shortened by 8 bases and J by 4 bases, with 12 bases between the two germline ends. The CDR3 region is CASGPSRYEQYF. CDR3 DNA: TGTGCCAGCGGACCCAGTAGGTACGAGCAGTACTTC.

The chain employs TRBV3-1 and TRBJ2-7, with 11 bases identical to TRBD2. Germline V lookup: CDR1 LGHDT, CDR2 YNNKEL (reference sequence). Trimming took 7 bases from V and 6 from J; bases not matched to a gene: 8. This CDR3 comprises 14 residues. CDR3 sequence: CASNVAGGSGEQYF. CDR3 nucleotide sequence: TGTGCCAGCAACGTAGCGGGAGGGTCGGGCGAGCAGTACTTC.

The chain joins TRBV20-1 to TRBJ2-3, with a tentative D call TRBD2 (5 bases). CDR1 DFQATT and CDR2 SNEGSKA come from the germline V gene (reference sequence). Trimming stripped 0 bases from V and 0 bases from J, with 10 bases between. The CDR3 contains 15 residues. This CDR3 is CSARDYGGSTDTQYF. The CDR3 coding sequence is TGCAGTGCTAGAGATTACGGCGGGAGCACAGATACGCAGTATTTT.

This clonotype was seen once. The CDR3 reads CASSQARGTDRSYEQYF. The CDR3 DNA follows: TGCGCCAGCAGCCAAGCCCGAGGCACAGACCGGTCCTACGAGCAGTACTTC. The chain recombines TRBV4-3 with TRBJ2-7; D remains unclear. The CDR3 extends over 17 amino acids. CDR1 is LGHNA, CDR2 YSLEER, per germline. V lost 1 base to trimming and J lost 1 base, with 17 bases between them.

V gene TRBV15 combines with J gene TRBJ2-3; maybe TRBD1 (5 bases). Per the germline V gene, CDR1 is LNHNV and CDR2 is YYDKDF (reference sequence). V was trimmed by 1 base and J by 4 bases, leaving 12 bases between them. The CDR3 totals 15 residues. Here the CDR3 reads CATSRGGFLADTQYF. DNA of the CDR3: TGTGCCACCAGCAGAGGGGGCTTTCTCGCAGATACGCAGTATTTT.

This chain links TRBV7-2 with TRBJ2-5; 11 positions agree with TRBD2. CDR3 length equals 16 residues. With 5 bases clipped from V and 0 bases from J, the junction kept 5 bases outside the gene matches. From germline, CDR1 is SGHTA and CDR2 FQGNSA. The CDR3 is CASSPGLAENQETQYF. Here the CDR3 DNA reads TGTGCCAGCAGCCCGGGACTAGCGGAGAACCAAGAGACCCAGTACTTC.

This sequence joins TRBV29-1 and TRBJ2-3, with 8 bases identical to TRBD1. The trim removed 6 bases at V and 2 bases at J, leaving 4 bases unmatched. The CDR3 extends over 13 amino acids. CDR1 is SQVTM, CDR2 ANQGSEA, per germline. In nucleotides, the CDR3 is TGCAGCGTAGACAGGGGTAACACAGATACGCAGTATTTT. Protein sequence: CSVDRGNTDTQYF.

This rearrangement joins TRBV25-1 to TRBJ2-1, with D perhaps assigned TRBD1 or TRBD2 (5 bases each). The ends were cut back, 5 bases at V and 6 bases at J, with 20 bases in the middle. The CDR3 extends over 16 amino acids. Germline V CDR1 and CDR2: MGHDK, SYGVNS. The CDR3 reads CASSHTNQAGSNEQFF. CDR3 in DNA: TGTGCCAGCAGTCATACTAATCAGGCAGGGAGCAATGAGCAGTTCTTC.

The chain combines TRBV16 with TRBJ1-5; 8 bases are a match to TRBD1. After removal of 4 bases from V and 0 bases from J, the junction contained 2 bases not matched to a gene. The CDR3 runs 15 residues. The germline V gene has CDR1 KGHSY and CDR2 FQNENV. DNA of the CDR3: TGTGCCAGCAGCCCGACAGGGGTTAGCAATCAGCCCCAGCATTTT. Its translation: CASSPTGVSNQPQHF.

This clonotype has only a few counts. V gene TRBV18 combines with J gene TRBJ2-7; 11 nucleotides match TRBD1. The ends lost 4 bases at V and 3 bases at J; junction bases unmatched: 8. This CDR3 is 16 amino acids long. CDR1 KGHSH and CDR2 LQKENI come from the germline V gene. CDR3 loop: CASSLLTGTGGYEQYF. CDR3 nucleotides: TGTGCCAGCTCACTTCTAACCGGGACAGGGGGCTACGAGCAGTACTTC.

The chain has TRBV7-9 and TRBJ2-2; D not resolved. Trimming stripped 0 bases from V and 8 bases from J, with 4 bases between. Germline lookup yields CDR1 SEHNR and CDR2 FQNEAQ (reference sequence). This CDR3 contains 12 residues. The CDR3 DNA reads as TGTGCCAGCAGCTTAGCGGAGGGGGAGCTGTTTTTT. Protein: CASSLAEGELFF.

The chain has TRBV10-3 and TRBJ2-1; 7 bases match TRBD2. Germline assignment: CDR1 ENHRY and CDR2 SYGVKD. Trimming at V came to 0 bases and at J to 7 bases, leaving 21 bases not matched to a gene. The CDR3 totals 20 residues. In DNA, the CDR3 is TGTGCCATCAGTGAGTCGGTCGTACTAGCGAAACGCCCTGAGGGTAATGAGCAGTTCTTC. Its protein product is CAISESVVLAKRPEGNEQFF.

This clonotype turned up a few times. The chain employs TRBV18 and TRBJ2-2, with 9 positions matching TRBD1. V was clipped by 4 bases and J by 0 bases; unmatched bases: 3. Germline CDR1 KGHSH, CDR2 LQKENI. The CDR3 covers 16 residues. The CDR3 nucleotides read TGTGCCAGCTCACGTGGACAGGGGACGAACACCGGGGAGCTGTTTTTT. Its translation: CASSRGQGTNTGELFF.

The chain couples TRBV4-3 to TRBJ2-3; D ambiguous. V gave up 1 base and J gave up 0 bases, with 8 bases separating them. This CDR3 is 15 amino acids long. The germline V gene encodes CDR1 LGHNA and CDR2 YSLEER. CDR3 sequence (DNA): TGCGCCAGCAGCCAAGCACCAGTGAGCACAGATACGCAGTATTTT. It specifies CASSQAPVSTDTQYF.

V is TRBV30 and J is TRBJ2-5; TRBD2 matches 7 bases. Germline values: CDR1 GTSNPN, CDR2 SVGIG (reference sequence). J gave up 4 bases and V 4 bases, and 6 bases lay outside the gene matches. The CDR3 spans 13 residues. The CDR3 DNA reads TGTGCCTGGAATGCGGGAGCCGGAGAGACCCAGTACTTC. This encodes CAWNAGAGETQYF.

The V gene is TRBV7-6, the J gene TRBJ2-5, with 13 bases fitting TRBD2. Germline trimming cut 1 base from V and 7 bases from J; bases unmatched to any gene: 6. This CDR3 is built from 16 residues. Germline V gene sequence: CDR1 SGHVS, CDR2 FNYEAQ. The CDR3 DNA sequence: TGTGCCAGCAGCTTAGGGACTAGCGGGGGCGTCGGGACCCAGTACTTC. It encodes CASSLGTSGGVGTQYF.

The chain employs TRBV6-6 and TRBJ2-7; no definite D call. The germline V gene has CDR1 MNHNY and CDR2 SVGAGI (reference sequence). The CDR3 runs to 12 residues. V was cut by 5 bases and J by 2 bases, with 7 bases left in between. The CDR3 bases are TGTGCCAGCAGTCCTACAGCCTACGAGCAGTACTTC. It specifies CASSPTAYEQYF.